These 15 T cell receptor beta chains originate from one sample sequenced in a study of OX40 agonist ivuxolimab in advanced cancers. Method: immunoSEQ multiplex PCR; TCRdb's copy keeps in-frame clones and lacks some. The sample consists of just under 75,000 clones, 80% to 95% of them appearing once. This specimen consisted of CD4+ or CD8+ T cells sorted from blood, obtained in a trial of the OX40 agonist ivuxolimab. These receptor sequences come from an adult with an advanced solid tumor such as melanoma, head and neck, liver or kidney cancer.

This chain uses TRBV19 with TRBJ2-7; a possible D gene is TRBD2 (5 bases). The CDR3 contains 13 residues. The germline V gene encodes CDR1 LNHDA and CDR2 SQIVND (reference sequence). V lost 3 bases, J lost 4 bases, and 10 bases lay in between. In DNA, the CDR3 is TGTGCCAGTAGTATCTTAAGAGGGTACGAGCAGTACTTC. This gives the protein CASSILRGYEQYF.

J is TRBJ2-7 and V is TRBV2, with TRBD2 identical over 9 bases. This CDR3 is built from 14 residues. V shed 8 bases, J shed 4 bases, and the junction held 9 bases outside the gene matches. The germline gives CDR1 SNHLY, CDR2 FYNNEI. CDR3 amino acids: CASALRSGSYEQYF. Here the CDR3 DNA reads TGTGCCAGCGCCTTGCGTAGCGGGAGTTACGAGCAGTACTTC. Filled out from reference TRBV2 and TRBJ2-7, the complete variable domain reads EPEVTQTPSHQVTQMGQEVILRCVPISNHLYFYWYRQILGQKVEFLVSFYNNEISEKSEIFDDQFSVERPDGSNFTLKIRSTKLEDSAMYFCASALRSGSYEQYFGPGTRLTVT.

The rearrangement uses TRBV7-2 and TRBJ2-5; no clear D. V was pared by 2 bases and J by 1 base, with 5 bases between. This CDR3 spans 13 amino acids. From germline, CDR1 is SGHTA and CDR2 FQGNSA. Here the CDR3 reads CASSLRSQETQYF. The CDR3 nucleotides read TGTGCCAGCAGCTTAAGGAGCCAAGAGACCCAGTACTTC.

The chain employs TRBV11-1 and TRBJ1-1; maybe TRBD1 (6 bases). CDR3 size: 15 residues. Deletions cut 3 bases from V and 5 bases from J, with 16 bases between. Germline-derived CDR1 and CDR2 are SGHAT and FQDESV (reference sequence). DNA of the CDR3: TGTGCCAGCAGCTTCGTACAGGGAGGGCGGACTGAAGCTTTCTTT. This gives the protein CASSFVQGGRTEAFF.

The chain joins TRBV6-1 to TRBJ1-2; no clear D. The CDR3 covers 12 residues. The V and J ends lost 7 bases and 0 bases respectively, with 6 bases between them. The germline gives CDR1 MNHNS, CDR2 SASEGT. As DNA, the CDR3 is TGTGCCAGCATGGGCGCTAACTATGGCTACACCTTC. Protein: CASMGANYGYTF.

J is TRBJ1-3 and V is TRBV19, with 7 positions matching TRBD1. The CDR3 is made up of 14 amino acids. Germline V lookup: CDR1 LNHDA, CDR2 SQIVND (reference sequence). The trim removed 6 bases at V and 2 bases at J, leaving 4 bases unmatched. The CDR3 region has the DNA TGTGCCAGTAGCGATGGACAGGCTGGAAACACCATATATTTT. This sequence encodes CASSDGQAGNTIYF. The full variable domain, completed using reference TRBV19 and TRBJ1-3, is DGGITQSPKYLFRKEGQNVTLSCEQNLNHDAMYWYRQDPGQGLRLIYYSQIVNDFQKGDIAEGYSVSREKKESFPLTVTSAQKNPTAFYLCASSDGQAGNTIYFGEGSWLTVV.

The chain is built from TRBV5-1 and TRBJ1-5, with a possible D match to TRBD1 (6 bases). Germline CDR1 and CDR2: SGHRS and YFSETQ. Trimming removed 4 bases from V and 5 bases from J, with 13 bases in between. This CDR3 has 14 amino acids. CDR3 bases: TGCGCCAGCAGCCTACAGGGTGGGGATCAGCCCCAGCATTTT. Amino acids: CASSLQGGDQPQHF. Together with reference TRBV5-1 and TRBJ1-5, the CDR3 gives the full variable domain: KAGVTQTPRYLIKTRGQQVTLSCSPISGHRSVSWYQQTPGQGLQFLFEYFSETQRNKGNFPGRFSGRQFSNSRSEMNVSTLELGDSALYLCASSLQGGDQPQHFGDGTRLSIL.

CDR3 amino acids: CASSISTSGRVAETQYF. In DNA form, the CDR3 reads TGTGCCAGCAGCATCTCGACTAGCGGGAGGGTTGCAGAGACCCAGTACTTC. The rearrangement uses TRBV5-6 and TRBJ2-5, with 14 positions matching TRBD2. From germline, CDR1 is SGHDT and CDR2 YYEEEE. V trimming: 4 bases; J trimming: 4 bases; junction bases outside the gene matches: 9. The CDR3 is 17 residues long. Based on the CDR3 plus reference TRBV5-6 and TRBJ2-5, the full variable domain is DAGVTQSPTHLIKTRGQQVTLRCSPKSGHDTVSWYQQALGQGPQFIFQYYEEEERQRGNFPDRFSGHQFPNYSSELNVNALLLGDSALYLCASSISTSGRVAETQYFGPGTRLLVL.

The chain recombines TRBV6-6 with TRBJ2-7; 10 nucleotides line up with TRBD2. Germline values: CDR1 MNHNY, CDR2 SVGAGI (reference sequence). With V trimmed by 10 bases and J by 1 base, 4 bases remained unmatched. The CDR3 runs 13 residues. The CDR3 loop reads CATLSGGSYEQYF. CDR3 DNA sequence: TGTGCCACCCTTAGCGGGGGGTCCTACGAGCAGTACTTC.

The V and J genes are TRBV18 and TRBJ1-5; 9 bases line up with TRBD1. CDR3 length: 15 amino acids. V lost 3 bases and J lost 5; bases outside the gene matches: 5. Looked up from germline, CDR1 is KGHSH and CDR2 is LQKENI. As DNA, the CDR3 is TGTGCCAGCTCACCCGACAGGGGGGTTCATCAGCCCCAGCATTTT. This translates into CASSPDRGVHQPQHF.

V and J are TRBV28 and TRBJ2-7; D possibly uses TRBD1 or TRBD2 (5 bases each). CDR3 length equals 13 residues. V lost 6 bases and J 2 bases, leaving 11 bases between the germline ends. CDR1 is MDHEN and CDR2 is SYDVKM in the germline V gene. The CDR3 protein is CASRGTDAYEQYF. CDR3 in DNA: TGTGCCAGCAGAGGGACGGACGCCTACGAGCAGTACTTC.

The rearrangement uses TRBV6-5 and TRBJ2-2; D is possibly TRBD1 or TRBD2 (5 bases each). V lost 6 bases and J 6 bases, leaving 8 bases between the germline ends. The CDR3 runs to 12 residues. Germline V gene sequence: CDR1 MNHEY, CDR2 SVGAGI. CDR3 amino acids: CASRGVAGELFF. CDR3 nucleotides: TGTGCCAGCAGGGGGGTTGCCGGGGAGCTGTTTTTT.

The chain joins TRBV6-5 to TRBJ2-7; 10 nucleotides match TRBD1. CDR1 and CDR2 (germline): MNHEY, SVGAGI. This CDR3 contains 16 residues. V was clipped by 4 bases and J by 2 bases; unmatched bases: 8. In DNA form, the CDR3 reads TGTGCCAGCAGTTCCCCGGACAGGGGGGGGACCTACGAGCAGTACTTC. This translates into CASSSPDRGGTYEQYF.

V is TRBV18 and J is TRBJ2-7; 7 nucleotides agree with TRBD2. V shed 0 bases, J shed 5 bases, and the junction held 7 bases outside the gene matches. The CDR3 totals 15 residues. Germline lookup yields CDR1 KGHSH and CDR2 LQKENI. The CDR3 DNA is TGTGCCAGCTCACCACCCCAGGGACTAAAAAACGAGCAGTACTTC. This sequence encodes CASSPPQGLKNEQYF.

This clone was detected once. Written as DNA, the CDR3 is TGTGCCATCAGTGAACCGGCCAGGACCCAGTACTTC. Amino acid sequence: CAISEPARTQYF. This chain links TRBV10-3 with TRBJ2-5; no clear D gene. Germline CDR1 reads ENHRY; CDR2 reads SYGVKD. V gave up 3 bases and J gave up 7 bases, with 9 bases separating them. The CDR3 runs 12 residues.